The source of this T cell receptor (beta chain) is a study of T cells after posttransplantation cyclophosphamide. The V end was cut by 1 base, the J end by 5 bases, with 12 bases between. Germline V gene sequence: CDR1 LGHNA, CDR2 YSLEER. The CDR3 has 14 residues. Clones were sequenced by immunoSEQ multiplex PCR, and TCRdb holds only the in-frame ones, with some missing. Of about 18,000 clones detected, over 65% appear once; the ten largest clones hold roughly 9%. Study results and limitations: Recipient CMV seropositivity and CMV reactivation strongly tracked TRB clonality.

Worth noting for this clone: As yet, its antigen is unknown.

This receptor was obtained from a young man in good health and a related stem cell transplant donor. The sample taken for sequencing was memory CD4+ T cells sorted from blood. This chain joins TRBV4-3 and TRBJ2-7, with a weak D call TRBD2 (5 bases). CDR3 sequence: CASSQVGGPHEQYF. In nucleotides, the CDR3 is TGCGCCAGCAGCCAAGTGGGCGGGCCCCACGAGCAGTACTTC.